The clone carrying this T cell receptor beta chain was detected ten times or more. This sample stems from a study of regulatory T cells in long-lasting Graves disease. Researchers made TCR beta libraries by using iRepertoire HTBI primers and running Arm-PCR on CDR3 regions. TCRdb passed the multiplex PCR reads through MiXCR, listing each CDR3 protein once. The sample lists hundreds of thousands of distinct CDR3 sequences; 13% were seen once. Time point in this sample: newly diagnosed GD, antithyroid drugs for less than 3 months. RNA extracted from PBMCs served as the sequencing template. The CDR3 has 16 residues. The V gene's germline CDR1 is MNHEY and CDR2 SMNVEV (reference sequence). V lost 8 bases and J lost 7, with 21 bases in between. This same sample was also part of a study on T cells in Graves' hyperthyroidism and ophthalmopathy.

Sequencing was performed on peripheral blood mononuclear cells (PBMCs), taken at new diagnosis, from a patient treated with antithyroid drugs. V is TRBV27 and J is TRBJ1-6, with a tentative D call TRBD1 (5 bases). The source is a young man with Graves disease. The CDR3 sequence: CASFPGGGIRNSPLHF. CDR3 bases: TGTGCCAGCTTCCCCGGGGGGGGAATTCGGAATTCACCCCTCCACTTT.